The 6 T cell receptor beta chains presented below share a single source sample, sequenced in a study of technical replicates of blood from a few donors. Assay used: immunoSEQ multiplex PCR; TCRdb lists only in-frame clones, some missing. The table includes 75,000 to 95,000 clones, around 94% detected once. The sample consisted of T cells isolated from PBMCs. The origin of the receptors is a human donor in good health.

The gene calls are TRBV12-5 and TRBJ2-3; no firm D call. Germline V gene sequence: CDR1 LGHNT, CDR2 FRNRAP. The CDR3 runs 14 residues. V was pared by 5 bases and J by 1 base, with 10 bases between. The DNA of the CDR3 is TGTGCTAGTGGTACTCGTCTTGGCACAGATACGCAGTATTTT. Translating gives CASGTRLGTDTQYF.

The chain combines TRBV12-5 with TRBJ1-5; no firm D call. The CDR3 runs to 16 residues. Germline V gene lookup returns CDR1 LGHNT and CDR2 FRNRAP. Trimming pared 1 base from V and 0 bases from J, leaving 10 bases between. Written as DNA, the CDR3 is TGTGCTAGTGGTTTGGCCGCGGCCCTTAGCAATCAGCCCCAGCATTTT. Translating gives CASGLAAALSNQPQHF. The complete variable domain, with remaining parts taken from reference TRBV12-5 and TRBJ1-5, reads DARVTQTPRHKVTEMGQEVTMRCQPILGHNTVFWYRQTMMQGLELLAYFRNRAPLDDSGMPKDRFSAEMPDATLATLKIQPSEPRDSAVYFCASGLAAALSNQPQHFGDGTRLSIL.

The chain combines TRBV11-3 with TRBJ2-6; D remains ambiguous. The V gene lost 5 bases and the J gene lost 1 base, with 9 bases spanning the gap. The CDR3 runs 15 residues. Germline loops: CDR1 SGHNT, CDR2 YENEEA. Here the CDR3 DNA reads TGTGCCAGCAGCCTAGGTCCTTCTGGGGCCAACGTCCTGACTTTC. This encodes CASSLGPSGANVLTF.

The chain couples TRBV28 to TRBJ1-2; no reliable D call. The germline gives CDR1 MDHEN, CDR2 SYDVKM. Trimming took 2 bases from V and 8 from J, leaving 18 bases between them. The CDR3 is 15 residues long. CDR3 in amino acids: CASSLVVVGEGGYTF. The CDR3 DNA sequence: TGTGCCAGCAGTTTAGTCGTCGTTGGCGAGGGCGGCTACACCTTC.

This chain uses TRBV6-1 with TRBJ1-1; no clear D. The CDR3 is 10 residues long. Germline CDR1 MNHNS, CDR2 SASEGT. V shed 7 bases and J shed 10 bases, with 10 bases lying between them. Written as DNA, the CDR3 is TGTGCCAGCAAGAACAGCTTAGCTTTCTTT. Translated: CASKNSLAFF.

The chain joins TRBV7-9 to TRBJ1-4; tentatively, D is TRBD1 (5 bases). This CDR3 has 12 amino acids. V dropped 5 bases and J dropped 5 bases, with 6 bases sitting between them. Germline CDR1 SEHNR, CDR2 FQNEAQ (reference sequence). For the CDR3, the DNA is TGTGCCAGCAGCCGACAGAATGAAAAACTGTTTTTT. The encoded protein is CASSRQNEKLFF.